Sequencing of this T cell receptor (beta chain) was carried out in a study of beta chain features in type 1 diabetes. The authors reverse transcribed all of the isolated RNA, so sequencing captured expressed TCRB transcripts. Produced via immunoSEQ multiplex PCR; TCRdb's table is partial and in-frame only. The data contain a few hundred thousand clones, roughly 20% of them seen just once; the ten biggest clones take up about 0.027%. Study observations and caveats: There was a moderate but significant shortening of TCRB CDR3s in all four CD4+ subsets of Type 1 diabetes patients. A greater similarity of naive, central memory and Treg TCRB repertoires was seen among patients than among healthy donors.

This clone was found a few times. Antigen: not known. Purity (above 95%) was reached by all sorted populations. The CDR3 spans 15 residues. The germline V gene encodes CDR1 SGHDN and CDR2 FVKESK. V gave up 2 bases and J gave up 4 bases, with 12 bases separating them. The V and J genes are TRBV14 and TRBJ2-1, with unresolved D. The specimen was naive CD4+ T cells from blood. The TCR comes from a woman aged 40 to 55 with type 1 diabetes. CDR3 in DNA: TGTGCCAGCAGCCAAAAAGCGTTGATATACAATGAGCAGTTCTTC. Protein sequence: CASSQKALIYNEQFF.